The source of this T cell receptor (beta chain) is a study of T cells in Graves' hyperthyroidism and ophthalmopathy. Diagnoses used clinical symptoms, serum thyroxine and TRAb, thyroid ultrasound and orbital computed tomography. As regards this clonotype: Its antigen is undetermined.

General study points: Expanded thyroid clonotypes (above 0.001) were mostly also found in blood.

Trimming pared 5 bases from V and 2 bases from J, leaving 13 bases between. CDR1 is LGHDT, CDR2 YNNKEL, per germline (reference sequence). There are 15 residues in the CDR3. There were TCR beta CDR3 regions amplified from RNA transcripts. During a first-round RT-PCR of the TCR CDR3, the HTBI primer set was used. Each CDR3 protein is one row after TCRdb ran MiXCR on the multiplex PCR reads. The data hold hundreds of thousands of distinct CDR3 sequences, with roughly a sixth observed a single time. This TCR was sampled from a woman aged 45-59 years with Graves' hyperthyroidism that later progressed to Graves' ophthalmopathy. The specimen was blood. This chain links TRBV3-1 with TRBJ1-3; D gene ambiguous. Written as DNA, the CDR3 is TGTGCCAGCAGCGAAACTCACGGCCCTGGAAACACCATATATTTT. Residues: CASSETHGPGNTIYF.